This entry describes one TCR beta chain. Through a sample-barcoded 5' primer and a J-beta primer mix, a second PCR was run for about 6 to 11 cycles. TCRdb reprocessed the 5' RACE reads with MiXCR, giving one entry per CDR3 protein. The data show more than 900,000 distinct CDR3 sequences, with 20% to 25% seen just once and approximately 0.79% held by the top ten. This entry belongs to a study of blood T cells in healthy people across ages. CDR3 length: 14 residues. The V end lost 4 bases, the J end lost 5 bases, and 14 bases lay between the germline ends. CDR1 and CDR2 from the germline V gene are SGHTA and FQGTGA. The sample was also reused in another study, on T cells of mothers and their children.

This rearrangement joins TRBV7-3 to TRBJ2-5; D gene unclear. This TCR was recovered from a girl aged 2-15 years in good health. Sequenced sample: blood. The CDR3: CASSSTHLEETQYF. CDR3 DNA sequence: TGTGCCAGCAGCTCAACCCACTTGGAGGAGACCCAGTACTTC.